One sample yielded the 28 T cell receptor beta chains listed below, sequenced in a study of control samples from healthy donors and cancer patients (TCRdb year 2020). The method behind the library was the immunoSEQ multiplex PCR assay. TCRdb retrieved this table from immuneACCESS and kept in-frame rearrangements only. Not all clones are present; in checked studies, unresolved V genes account for under half, and no reason is known for the remainder. This sample gives around 20,000 clones in total; 88% of them show up just once. The biggest ten clones account for 8% to 10% of the sample. The source material was PBMCs. These receptors all stem from a woman aged 60-70 years with head and neck cancer.

The rearrangement links TRBV4-1 to TRBJ2-7; D possibly corresponds to TRBD2 (6 bases). Between the trimmed V and J ends, which lost 0 bases and 4 bases, there was a span of 13 bases. Germline V gene sequence: CDR1 MGHRA, CDR2 YSYEKL. The CDR3 runs 15 residues. The CDR3 DNA sequence: TGCGCCAGCAGCCAAGAAGAACTAGCCGTTTACGAGCAGTACTTC. Amino acid sequence: CASSQEELAVYEQYF.

This clone is labeled medium-sized. The CDR3 DNA reads as TGTGCCAGCAGTGTATCACCGGGACAGTATAGCAATCAGCCCCAGCATTTT. Translated, it gives CASSVSPGQYSNQPQHF. The rearrangement links TRBV6-1 to TRBJ1-5; 7 nucleotides align to TRBD1. Germline V gene lookup returns CDR1 MNHNS and CDR2 SASEGT. The V gene end was trimmed by 4 bases and the J gene end by 0 bases; junction bases not matched to a gene: 9. The CDR3 runs to 17 residues.

This rearrangement joins TRBV12-3 or TRBV12-4 to TRBJ2-1; 13 bases align to TRBD2. CDR3 length: 13 residues. Trimming cost V 10 bases and J 8 bases; bases outside gene matches: 5. The CDR3 region is CANRLAGGHEQFF. The DNA of the CDR3 is TGTGCCAACAGACTAGCGGGAGGACATGAGCAGTTCTTC.

This rearrangement joins TRBV5-6 to TRBJ2-7; 8 bases are shared with TRBD1. V gave up 4 bases and J gave up 2 bases; unmatched junction bases: 5. CDR1 is SGHDT, CDR2 YYEEEE, per germline. CDR3 length equals 14 residues. The DNA for the CDR3 is TGTGCCAGCAGCAGGACAGGGAAGGCCTACGAGCAGTACTTC. It encodes CASSRTGKAYEQYF.

This rearrangement joins TRBV15 to TRBJ2-7, with TRBD2 matching over 9 bases. The CDR3 contains 13 residues. Trimming cost V 2 bases and J 12 bases; bases outside gene matches: 8. Looked up from germline, CDR1 is LNHNV and CDR2 is YYDKDF (reference sequence). CDR3 sequence: CATSRLPGTSRYF. Written as DNA, the CDR3 is TGTGCCACCAGCAGACTTCCCGGGACTAGCAGGTACTTC.

The chain links TRBV7-9 to TRBJ1-2; the match to TRBD1 covers 7 bases. The germline V gene encodes CDR1 SEHNR and CDR2 FQNEAQ (reference sequence). Trimming took 2 bases from V and 7 from J; bases not matched to a gene: 10. This CDR3 is built from 15 residues. CDR3 nucleotide sequence: TGTGCCAGCAGCTTAATGAGGGCAGGGGGACTTGGCTACACCTTC. Protein product: CASSLMRAGGLGYTF. Full variable domain (remainder filled in from reference TRBV7-9 and TRBJ1-2): DTGVSQNPRHKITKRGQNVTFRCDPISEHNRLYWYRQTLGQGPEFLTYFQNEAQLEKSRLLSDRFSAERPKGSFSTLEIQRTEQGDSAMYLCASSLMRAGGLGYTFGSGTRLTVV.

The chain is built from TRBV19 and TRBJ2-1; D ambiguous. The germline V gene has CDR1 LNHDA and CDR2 SQIVND (reference sequence). This CDR3 comprises 14 residues. The ends were cut back, 3 bases at V and 5 bases at J, with 11 bases in the middle. CDR3 DNA: TGTGCCAGTAGTATCTGGGCAGAAAACAATGAGCAGTTCTTC. This encodes CASSIWAENNEQFF.

The chain couples TRBV5-6 to TRBJ1-5, with 9 bases matching TRBD1. The J segment lost 9 bases and the V segment lost 3 bases, leaving 13 bases of the junction unmatched. The CDR3 has 16 amino acids. In germline, CDR1 is SGHDT, CDR2 YYEEEE. The CDR3 nucleotides are TGTGCCAGCAGCTCGTCGGGACAGGGCGGCGTAAGGCCCCAGCATTTT. Its translation is CASSSSGQGGVRPQHF.

The genes are TRBV6-5 and TRBJ2-2; D may correspond to TRBD1 or TRBD2 (5 bases each). V lost 8 bases and J 6 bases, leaving 10 bases between the germline ends. The germline CDR1 and CDR2 sequences are MNHEY and SVGAGI. The CDR3 sequence is 12 residues long. CDR3 region: CASGSGPGELFF. As DNA, the CDR3 is TGTGCCAGCGGGTCGGGACCCGGGGAGCTGTTTTTT.

The chain carries TRBV19 and TRBJ2-2; D perhaps matches TRBD2 (6 bases). The germline V and J ends were trimmed by 6 bases and 3 bases, with 11 bases remaining between them. CDR3 length: 14 residues. Germline V lookup: CDR1 LNHDA, CDR2 SQIVND (reference sequence). The CDR3 region is CASRRDWDTGELFF. The CDR3, as DNA: TGTGCCAGTAGAAGGGACTGGGACACCGGGGAGCTGTTTTTT.

This clone appeared once. This chain connects TRBV6-5 to TRBJ1-1, with D uncertain. From germline, CDR1 is MNHEY and CDR2 SVGAGI. The V end was cut by 5 bases, the J end by 5 bases, with 18 bases between. This CDR3 has 15 amino acids. CDR3 residues: CASSRGSPDGTEAFF. CDR3 bases: TGTGCCAGCAGTCGGGGAAGTCCAGATGGGACTGAAGCTTTCTTT.

As DNA, the CDR3 is TGTGCCAGCTCAGGCCGGGACAGCTCTGGAAACACCATATATTTT. Protein product: CASSGRDSSGNTIYF. The rearrangement joins TRBV18 to TRBJ1-3, with TRBD1 matching 7 bases. Trimming removed 5 bases from V and 0 bases from J; junction bases left unmatched: 4. CDR1 is KGHSH and CDR2 is LQKENI in the germline V gene. The CDR3 has 15 residues.

The chain joins TRBV13 to TRBJ1-4; no definite D call. CDR1 PRHDT and CDR2 FYEKMQ come from the germline V gene (reference sequence). The CDR3 contains 12 residues. V gave up 4 bases and J gave up 5 bases, with 5 bases separating them. The CDR3 sequence is CASSSQNEKLFF. The CDR3 bases are TGTGCCAGCAGCTCTCAAAATGAAAAACTGTTTTTT.

The V call is TRBV3-1 (or the pseudogene TRBV3-2), the J call TRBJ2-7; D uncertain. The CDR3 has 14 residues. CDR1 and CDR2 from the germline V gene are LGHDT and YNNKEL (reference sequence). Trimming took off 1 base at V and 3 bases at J, with 10 bases between the two ends. The CDR3 spells CASSQAAYGYEQYF. The CDR3 bases are TGTGCCAGCAGCCAAGCTGCCTACGGCTACGAGCAGTACTTC.

The genes are TRBV2 and TRBJ1-6; tentatively, D is TRBD1 (5 bases). The ends were cut back, 5 bases at V and 14 bases at J, with 13 bases in the middle. Per germline, CDR1 SNHLY and CDR2 FYNNEI. CDR3 size: 12 residues. CDR3 amino acids: CASSPAQGALHF. CDR3 DNA sequence: TGTGCCAGCAGTCCGGCCCAAGGGGCCCTCCACTTT.

This clone was seen only once. The chain has TRBV12-3 or TRBV12-4 and TRBJ2-2; D gene uncertain. V dropped 3 bases and J dropped 3 bases, with 5 bases sitting between them. The CDR3 is made up of 13 amino acids. The CDR3 spells CASSFAYTGELFF. The CDR3 bases are TGTGCCAGCAGTTTCGCGTACACCGGGGAGCTGTTTTTT.

This rearrangement joins TRBV14 to TRBJ1-3; the D gene is possibly TRBD1 (6 bases). The CDR3 has 15 residues. Germline V CDR1 and CDR2: SGHDN, FVKESK. Deletions cut 3 bases from V and 0 bases from J, with 9 bases between. The CDR3 is CASSQMTGSGNTIYF. CDR3 nucleotides: TGTGCCAGCAGCCAGATGACAGGCTCTGGAAACACCATATATTTT.

This chain joins TRBV7-2 and TRBJ1-1, with TRBD1 matching 7 bases. V dropped 5 bases and J dropped 4; count of bases not matched to a gene: 7. The V gene's germline CDR1 is SGHTA and CDR2 FQGNSA. The CDR3 sequence is 14 residues long. The CDR3 loop reads CASSLRGSGTEAFF. CDR3 nucleotides: TGTGCCAGCAGCCTCAGGGGGTCGGGCACTGAAGCTTTCTTT.

The V and J genes are TRBV2 and TRBJ1-1; no clear D. The ends were cut back, 5 bases at V and 0 bases at J, with 13 bases in the middle. The CDR3 is made up of 15 amino acids. Germline assignment: CDR1 SNHLY and CDR2 FYNNEI. DNA of the CDR3: TGTGCCAGCAGTACCCGGGCAGGTATGAACACTGAAGCTTTCTTT. Encoded protein: CASSTRAGMNTEAFF.

This chain links TRBV12-3 or TRBV12-4 with TRBJ2-7; D remains ambiguous. V lost 1 base and J 2 bases, leaving 3 bases between the germline ends. This CDR3 has 12 amino acids. The DNA of the CDR3 is TGTGCCAGCAGTTTAGGGACCTACGAGCAGTACTTC. Protein: CASSLGTYEQYF.

V and J are TRBV12-3 or TRBV12-4 and TRBJ1-2; tentative D call: TRBD1 (6 bases). CDR3 length: 13 amino acids. Trimming took off 6 bases at V and 8 bases at J, with 16 bases between the two ends. CDR3 residues: CASSYLTGQGYTF. In DNA, the CDR3 is TGTGCCAGCAGCTACCTGACAGGACAGGGCTACACCTTC.

This chain joins TRBV27 and TRBJ2-5; D is perhaps TRBD2 (13 bases). V was cut by 6 bases and J by 4 bases, with 36 bases left in between. The CDR3 sequence is 21 residues long. Germline V lookup: CDR1 MNHEY, CDR2 SMNVEV (reference sequence). CDR3 in amino acids: CASSPGQGASGLAGVPETQYF. CDR3 bases: TGTGCCAGCAGCCCGGGACAGGGGGCCTCCGGACTAGCGGGAGTCCCAGAGACCCAGTACTTC.

The chain carries TRBV28 and TRBJ1-2; D is unclear. The V gene lost 3 bases and the J gene lost 8 bases, with 10 bases spanning the gap. Germline V gives CDR1 MDHEN, CDR2 SYDVKM. This CDR3 has 12 residues. CDR3 sequence (DNA): TGTGCCAGCAGTTTTGGGTCGGTCGGCTACACCTTC. Its protein product is CASSFGSVGYTF.

The J gene is TRBJ1-5, the V gene TRBV6-1, with D unclear. The germline V gene encodes CDR1 MNHNS and CDR2 SASEGT. The germline V and J ends were trimmed by 1 base and 4 bases, with 8 bases remaining between them. This CDR3 spans 14 amino acids. The CDR3 reads CASSEEAANQPQHF. The CDR3 coding sequence is TGTGCCAGCAGTGAAGAGGCAGCAAATCAGCCCCAGCATTTT.

The chain links TRBV7-9 to TRBJ2-7; D gene uncertain. The germline V gene encodes CDR1 SEHNR and CDR2 FQNEAQ (reference sequence). The V end was cut by 1 base, the J end by 3 bases, with 13 bases between. CDR3 length: 15 amino acids. The CDR3 DNA is TGTGCCAGCAGCTTAGACGGATTCTCCGACTACGAGCAGTACTTC. It is translated as CASSLDGFSDYEQYF.

This clone was detected only once. The chain carries TRBV9 and TRBJ1-6; 10 nucleotides agree with TRBD1. This CDR3 spans 17 amino acids. V dropped 4 bases and J dropped 3; count of bases not matched to a gene: 7. Germline lookup yields CDR1 SGDLS and CDR2 YYNGEE. The CDR3 region has the DNA TGTGCCAGCAGCTCCGGGACAGGGGTCCTCTATAATTCACCCCTCCACTTT. Protein: CASSSGTGVLYNSPLHF.

V usage is TRBV6-2 or TRBV6-3 and J usage is TRBJ2-1; D unclear. CDR3 size: 18 residues. Per the germline V gene, CDR1 is MNHEY and CDR2 is SVGEGT. V shed 4 bases and J shed 0 bases, with 19 bases lying between them. In DNA, the CDR3 is TGTGCCAGCAGTTCAACTCCCCGACTTTCCAGCTCCTACAATGAGCAGTTCTTC. As protein: CASSSTPRLSSSYNEQFF.

This clone appeared a few times. The V call is TRBV7-9, the J call TRBJ1-5; D is ambiguous. Germline lookup yields CDR1 SEHNR and CDR2 FQNEAQ (reference sequence). The length of the CDR3 is 15 residues. Trimming shortened V by 2 bases and J by 5 bases, and 13 bases separated the two germline ends. The CDR3 protein is CASSLRGSPDQPQHF. The CDR3 DNA is TGTGCCAGCAGCTTACGTGGGTCTCCCGATCAGCCCCAGCATTTT. Supplemented by reference TRBV7-9 and TRBJ1-5, the full variable domain reads DTGVSQNPRHKITKRGQNVTFRCDPISEHNRLYWYRQTLGQGPEFLTYFQNEAQLEKSRLLSDRFSAERPKGSFSTLEIQRTEQGDSAMYLCASSLRGSPDQPQHFGDGTRLSIL.